A single T cell receptor (beta chain) is shown here with its context. Produced via immunoSEQ multiplex PCR; TCRdb's table is partial and in-frame only. The data show under 95,000 clones, 65% to 85% seen once. This record belongs to a study of PD-1 blockade in mismatch repair-deficient tumors. This CDR3 has 16 amino acids. V shed 5 bases and J shed 3 bases, with 16 bases lying between them. The germline V gene encodes CDR1 SEHNR and CDR2 FQNEAQ (reference sequence). The receptor was derived from an adult with mismatch repair-deficient cancer. The source material was peripheral blood, sampled 44 weeks after starting pembrolizumab. This chain joins TRBV7-9 and TRBJ2-2; weak D call: TRBD2 (6 bases). The CDR3 DNA reads TGTGCCAGCAGCCATGGCTGGAGGAGGGACACCGGGGAGCTGTTTTTT. Translation: CASSHGWRRDTGELFF.